This T cell receptor beta chain was captured by sequencing in a study of blood T cell repertoires in COVID-19. On the study more broadly: The study drew acute and convalescent COVID-19 samples from the United States, Italy and Spain. Sample material is recorded as cDNA or gDNA derived from T cells, B-cell-depleted T cells, or PBMCs.

V gave up 8 bases and J gave up 4 bases; unmatched junction bases: 6. The CDR3 sequence is 13 residues long. Germline V lookup: CDR1 MNHEY, CDR2 SVGEGT. In the original analysis: Reference gene primer amplification yielded estimated nucleated cell counts. Sequencing used immunoSEQ multiplex PCR; TCRdb keeps in-frame clones, though not all of them. Clonal size and the V and J genes are those of that table, whereas D and trimming came from the DNA. The sample contains about 190,000 clones, around 87% of which appear only once. Sequenced sample: peripheral blood. This sequence joins TRBV6-2 or TRBV6-3 and TRBJ2-5; the match to TRBD2 covers 8 bases. The TCR sequence derives from a man aged 40-49 years with active or convalescent COVID-19. CDR3 protein: CASRLGGAETQYF. In DNA form, the CDR3 reads TGTGCCAGCCGCCTCGGGGGGGCAGAGACCCAGTACTTC.